A selection of T cell receptor beta chains follows, all from one sample in a study of T cell repertoires in cytomegalovirus infection. Using its own MiXCR run on the reads, TCRdb lists one record per CDR3 protein. The data show more than 200,000 distinct CDR3 sequences, approximately 9% seen once. The sequenced material came from PBMCs. All receptors derive from a human donor in good health (CMV status not recorded). Some clones in this sample may be carry-over from other donors' samples. Both conserved end residues are part of each CDR3. A D gene is named only where the DNA matches it firmly. Where a row states a size, it is once, few, many or the class of an expanded clone; other rows omit it.

J gene,V gene,clone size,D gene,CDR3 DNA,CDR3 protein
TRBJ2-1,TRBV7-9,few,TRBD2,TGTGCCAGCAGGGAGCGGGAGGATGAGCAGTTCTTC,CASREREDEQFF
TRBJ2-3,TRBV7-2,many,.,TGTGCCAGCACCCGCGGCGGGAGCACAGATACGCAGTATTTT,CASTRGGSTDTQYF
TRBJ2-7,TRBV7-2,many,TRBD2,TGTGCCAGCCAAAGTAGCGGGGGCGGCTACGAGCAGTACTTC,CASQSSGGGYEQYF
TRBJ1-4,TRBV7-2,many,.,TGTGCCAGCAGCTTAGATGGGAGGTTTAATGAAAAACTGTTTTTT,CASSLDGRFNEKLFF
TRBJ2-3,TRBV4-1,.,TRBD1,TGCGCCAGCAGCCAACGGAGGCTGACAGGGCCAGATACGCAGTATTTT,CASSQRRLTGPDTQYF
TRBJ2-3,TRBV7-4,few,TRBD1,TGTGCCAGCAGCTCAACAGGGGGCGGCAGCACAGATACGCAGTATTTT,CASSSTGGGSTDTQYF
TRBJ2-5,TRBV14,few,.,TGTGCCAGCAGCTTCCGGGCCTCAATCCAAGAGACCCAGTACTTC,CASSFRASIQETQYF
TRBJ2-7,TRBV12-3/TRBV12-4,many,TRBD2,TGTGCCAGCAGTCCTCGGGAGGGGGTTTCGTTGGAGCAGTACTTC,CASSPREGVSLEQYF
TRBJ2-7,TRBV10-3,.,TRBD2,TGTGCCATCAGGCCCCTAGCGGGGGTTGGGGAGCAGTACTTC,CAIRPLAGVGEQYF
TRBJ2-3,TRBV27,many,TRBD2,TGTGCCAGCAGCCGGGCTAGCGGGGGAGTTAGCACAGATACGCAGTATTTT,CASSRASGGVSTDTQYF
TRBJ1-6,TRBV27,many,.,TGTGCCAGCAGCAGGCAGACCCAAAATTCACCCCTCCACTTT,CASSRQTQNSPLHF
TRBJ1-2,TRBV10-3,many,.,TGTGCCATCAGTGGCTCAAAGAACTATGGCTACACCTTC,CAISGSKNYGYTF
TRBJ1-2,TRBV12-3/TRBV12-4,many,TRBD1,TGTGCCAGCAGTTCAGCCGGGACAGGGGGCTATAACACCTTC,CASSSAGTGGYNTF
TRBJ2-1,TRBV7-2,many,TRBD2,TGTGCCAGCAGCAGGAGCGGGGGGCGGGATGAGCAGTTCTTC,CASSRSGGRDEQFF
TRBJ2-2,TRBV5-6,.,TRBD1,TGTGCCAGCAGCACCCAGACAGGGTTTTTGAACACCGGGGAGCTGTTTTTT,CASSTQTGFLNTGELFF
TRBJ2-3,TRBV7-2,many,TRBD1,TGTGCCAGCAGCTTAACCGGGACAGGGGGCACAGATACGCAGTATTTT,CASSLTGTGGTDTQYF
TRBJ2-3,TRBV11-3,many,.,TGTGCCAGCAGCATCGCCCCAAACACAGATACGCAGTATTTT,CASSIAPNTDTQYF
TRBJ2-3,TRBV7-6,many,.,TGTGCCAGCAGCTCGATTTGGTCCCCGGGAGATACGCAGTATTTT,CASSSIWSPGDTQYF
TRBJ1-2,TRBV7-2,many,TRBD1,TGTGCCAGCAGCTCCCAGGGGGCGGTGGACGGCTACACCTTC,CASSSQGAVDGYTF
TRBJ2-7,TRBV10-3,many,.,TGTGCCATCAGTGAGACAGCAACCTACGAGCAGTACTTC,CAISETATYEQYF
TRBJ2-1,TRBV11-1,many,TRBD2,TGTGCCAGCAGCTTATTTCTTGGGACTAGCGGGGGCAATGAGCAGTTCTTC,CASSLFLGTSGGNEQFF
TRBJ2-2,TRBV19,.,.,TGTGCCAGTAGTTTCAGAGGGAATAGAGGGTCGCGTCACACCGGGGAGCTGTTTTTT,CASSFRGNRGSRHTGELFF
TRBJ2-3,TRBV25-1,many,.,TGTGCCAGCAGTGTAGGTAATACGCAGTATTTT,CASSVGNTQYF